This T cell receptor beta chain was recorded in a study of T cell responses to AZD1222 COVID-19 vaccine. This clone was observed a handful of times. The antigen is not known. This CDR3 has 17 amino acids. Sequencing used immunoSEQ multiplex PCR; TCRdb keeps in-frame clones, though not all of them. Among 75,000 to 95,000 clones listed, around 89% were seen once. Whole-study findings and limits: In all cases, repertoires were sampled only after the peak T cell response. Clonal diversity was possibly underestimated; the donors were predominantly white British and more often female. Of the AZD1222 recipients, only five to seven were seropositive at baseline. Rises in breadth and depth of Spike-specific TCRs came after two AZD1222 doses.

The chain uses TRBV21-1 and TRBJ1-1; the table names TRBD1, a call not compared with the DNA. TRBV21-1 is flagged as a pseudogene. The sequencing here drew on peripheral blood, taken 28 days after the second dose of the MenACWY control vaccine. The sequence was collected from an adult who received the MenACWY meningococcal vaccine as a control. The CDR3, as DNA: TGTGCCAGCAGCAAAGAAGAGCAGGGGGACTCGGACACTGAAGCTTTCTTT. Translated, it gives CASSKEEQGDSDTEAFF.